This T cell receptor (beta chain) was recovered during a study of breast tumors, draining lymph nodes, adjacent tissues (dated by TCRdb to the mid-2010s). About the full investigation: Breast cancer patients provided tumor, adjacent nontumor tissue and axillary lymph nodes, and the study compared the TCR beta repertoires across these three sources. In human breast cancer, the study set out to assess how tumor, surrounding tissue and draining lymph node repertoires relate to one another and whether T cells might be exchanged between them.

Beyond this particular receptor, the publication reports: Tumor and nontumor tissue repertoires were found to be significantly more similar in luminal-like than in basal-like breast cancer. A scenario in which most tumor T cells derive from the lymph node and then expand within tumor tissue was judged to be consistent with the data. Tumor T-cell repertoires showed less diversity than lymph node repertoires and more diversity than nontumor tissue repertoires, and tumor T-cell repertoires showed preferential V and J gene usage. The study presented the conclusion that tumor T cells originate in lymph nodes as consistent with a hypothesis, not as something directly demonstrated.

TCRdb names Illumina HiSeq 2000 as the instrument used. TCR beta chain libraries were generated through multiplex PCR amplification. The amplified TCR beta chain products were analyzed by high-throughput sequencing. The raw public reads went through TCRdb reprocessing: fastp at Q25, MiXCR clone calling, in-frame beta chains kept. Rows with one shared CDR3 protein collapse into an entry with the most common genes and DNA. In all, the sample holds about 180,000 distinct CDR3 sequences, and roughly 30% of those were seen once. In total, the top ten clones hold about 4.5% of the sample. This clonotype showed up just a few times. Its specific antigen is unknown. No quality values exist for individual bases; no much larger clone is one base distant. The lymph node samples were taken from the axillary draining lymph nodes of breast cancer patients. Inclusive of the bounding cysteine and phenylalanine, the CDR3 is 15 residues long. Of the read, only the CDR3 DNA is kept; its 45 bases are in frame from base 1. CDR1 and CDR2 are read off the germline V gene as MNHEY and SVGAGI. The junction shows trimming of 6 bases on V and 7 bases on J, and the gene matches do not reach 6 bases of it.

The V gene is TRBV6-5 and the J gene is TRBJ2-1; 13 bases in the junction line up with TRBD2. This TCR was recovered from a female donor with breast cancer. Some clones in this sample may be carry-over from other donors' samples. The sequencing sample was made of axillary lymph node tissue. CDR3 sequence: CASSSLAGGRNEQFF. The sequenced DNA is TGTGCCAGCAGCTCACTAGCGGGGGGGCGTAATGAGCAGTTCTTC.